This section outlines one TCR beta chain sequence together with its context. Its antigen is as yet unknown. The sample comes from a study of cytomegalovirus exposure and HLA in healthy donors. In the study overall: Earlier, 117 million unique TCR beta sequences were recovered from approximately 180 million T cells by an analysis. Broader study findings: Exclusion as indistinguishable affected some V segments, including TRBV6-2 and TRBV6-3. Versus the roughly 700-donor mean, an Asian-associated ancestry cluster reportedly showed fewer N-insertions in a later analysis.

Looked up from germline, CDR1 is MNHNS and CDR2 is SASEGT. This CDR3 is built from 13 residues. The V gene lost 6 bases and the J gene lost 2 bases, with 10 bases spanning the gap. Participants comprised healthy donors of bone marrow. Amplification used 60 Vbeta primers and 13 Jbeta primers. Clones were read by immunoSEQ multiplex PCR, and TCRdb kept only the in-frame ones, dropping some. The data hold about 180,000 clones, with 80% to 90% observed a single time. The material sequenced was PBMCs. This sequence was found in a girl aged 2 to 10 in good health and CMV-seropositive. The chain combines TRBV6-1 with TRBJ1-1; no definite D call. The CDR3 reads CASSAQINTEAFF. Here the CDR3 DNA reads TGTGCCAGCAGCGCACAGATTAACACTGAAGCTTTCTTT.